This T cell receptor beta chain was retrieved from a study of blood T cells in healthy people across ages. Then a second PCR, running about 7 to 11 cycles, was carried out with a sample-barcoded 5' primer and a J-beta primer mix. TCRdb reprocessed the 5' RACE reads via MiXCR and lists one record per CDR3 protein. The sample consists of about 1.6 million distinct CDR3 sequences, almost 35% of them appearing once. Germline CDR1 and CDR2: SGHTA and FQGTGA. The length of the CDR3 is 16 residues. J lost 5 bases, V lost 5 bases, and 11 bases had no gene match. The V gene is TRBV7-3, the J gene TRBJ2-1, with 8 positions matching TRBD2. The source is a woman in her twenties or thirties in good health. Input material: blood. DNA for the CDR3: TGTGCCAGCAGCCCCGGGGTCGAGCGGGAGCACAATGAGCAGTTCTTC. Residues: CASSPGVEREHNEQFF.